The 20 T cell receptor beta chains in this list originate from one sample, sequenced in a study of blood T cell repertoires in COVID-19. Libraries were prepared by immunoSEQ multiplex PCR; TCRdb keeps only in-frame clonotypes and omits some of them. The table has around 130,000 clones, 75% to 90% seen once. Sequenced input: PBMCs or T cells enriched from blood (not recorded which). The source of these receptors is a woman in her fifties or sixties who had recovered from COVID-19.

The chain is built from TRBV9 and TRBJ2-2; D is unresolved. Germline-derived CDR1 and CDR2 are SGDLS and YYNGEE. The length of the CDR3 is 13 residues. V gave up 6 bases and J gave up 0 bases, with 6 bases separating them. CDR3 bases: TGTGCCAGCACTCAGACGAACACCGGGGAGCTGTTTTTT. This codes for CASTQTNTGELFF.

The rearrangement links TRBV19 to TRBJ1-1; D is possibly TRBD1 (5 bases). The germline V gene encodes CDR1 LNHDA and CDR2 SQIVND (reference sequence). CDR3 length equals 15 residues. Between the trimmed V and J ends, which lost 5 bases and 1 base, there was a span of 14 bases. The CDR3 DNA reads as TGTGCCAGTAGTGTCAGGGATTGGGGGAACACTGAAGCTTTCTTT. It encodes CASSVRDWGNTEAFF.

This chain connects TRBV5-4 to TRBJ2-2; D is perhaps TRBD1 (6 bases). The CDR3 totals 15 residues. Per germline, CDR1 SGHNT and CDR2 YYREEE (reference sequence). Deletions cut 4 bases from V and 0 bases from J, with 10 bases between. CDR3 in amino acids: CASSRDIANTGELFF. The CDR3 DNA reads TGTGCCAGCAGCCGGGACATCGCGAACACCGGGGAGCTGTTTTTT.

About this clone itself: In the same sample, other DNA sequences code for this CDR3. The V call is TRBV27, the J call TRBJ2-7; maybe TRBD1 (5 bases). V lost 2 bases, J lost 4 bases, and 6 bases lay in between. The CDR3 length is 12 residues. The V gene's germline CDR1 is MNHEY and CDR2 SMNVEV (reference sequence). This CDR3 is CASSLQGYEQYF. DNA of the CDR3: TGTGCCAGCAGTTTACAGGGTTACGAGCAGTACTTC.

V gene TRBV10-1 combines with J gene TRBJ2-1; possibly TRBD1 for D (5 bases). The CDR3 length is 15 residues. V was cut by 10 bases and J by 4 bases, with 20 bases left in between. CDR1 is WNHNN and CDR2 is SYGVQD in the germline V gene (reference sequence). CDR3 region: CATTVPRARYNEQFF. In DNA, the CDR3 is TGCGCCACCACTGTACCCAGGGCCCGTTACAATGAGCAGTTCTTC.

V is TRBV15 and J is TRBJ2-5; 8 positions match TRBD1. CDR1 is LNHNV, CDR2 YYDKDF, per germline (reference sequence). The CDR3 covers 13 residues. Germline trimming cut 3 bases from V and 6 bases from J; bases unmatched to any gene: 3. The CDR3 reads CATSRDRVKTQYF. The CDR3 DNA reads as TGTGCCACCAGCAGGGACAGGGTGAAGACCCAGTACTTC.

There are a few counts of this clone. This chain uses TRBV5-4 with TRBJ1-2; 8 positions agree with TRBD1. V lost 0 bases, J lost 4 bases, and 5 bases stayed unmatched. This CDR3 spans 15 amino acids. Germline V lookup: CDR1 SGHNT, CDR2 YYREEE (reference sequence). CDR3 DNA sequence: TGTGCCAGCAGCTTGGGGCAGGGGGCTAGCTATGGCTACACCTTC. This gives the protein CASSLGQGASYGYTF.

The genes are TRBV19 and TRBJ1-2, with a possible D match to TRBD1 (5 bases). V was pared by 8 bases and J by 4 bases, with 17 bases between. From germline, CDR1 is LNHDA and CDR2 SQIVND (reference sequence). This CDR3 is built from 14 residues. The DNA for the CDR3 is TGTGCCAGTTGGCCTCCAGGAGGGACCTATGGCTACACCTTC. Translating gives CASWPPGGTYGYTF.

V is TRBV5-5 and J is TRBJ2-4; TRBD2 matches 7 bases. In germline, CDR1 is SGHKS, CDR2 YYEKEE (reference sequence). The length of the CDR3 is 13 residues. V gave up 3 bases and J gave up 7 bases; unmatched junction bases: 4. The CDR3 bases are TGTGCCAGCAGCTGGGGGGGTTCGAACATTCAGTACTTC. Translated: CASSWGGSNIQYF.

The chain is built from TRBV4-3 and TRBJ2-7, with 7 positions matching TRBD1. This CDR3 spans 15 amino acids. With 1 base clipped from V and 3 bases from J, the junction kept 6 bases outside the gene matches. From germline, CDR1 is LGHNA and CDR2 YSLEER. CDR3 amino acids: CASSQGGAGGYEQYF. In DNA, the CDR3 is TGCGCCAGCAGCCAAGGTGGGGCAGGGGGCTACGAGCAGTACTTC.

The V gene is TRBV11-3, the J gene TRBJ1-1; 9 positions agree with TRBD1. V trimming: 4 bases; J trimming: 8 bases; junction bases outside the gene matches: 8. The CDR3 loop spans 14 amino acids. Germline V gene lookup returns CDR1 SGHNT and CDR2 YENEEA. The chain's CDR3 is CASSSSRDRAEAFF. The CDR3 DNA reads as TGTGCCAGCAGCTCGTCCCGGGACAGGGCCGAAGCTTTCTTT. Drawing the rest from reference TRBV11-3 and TRBJ1-1, the complete variable domain is EAGVVQSPRYKIIEKKQPVAFWCNPISGHNTLYWYLQNLGQGPELLIRYENEEAVDDSQLPKDRFSAERLKGVDSTLKIQPAELGDSAVYLCASSSSRDRAEAFFGQGTRLTVV.

The V and J genes are TRBV20-1 and TRBJ1-1; D uncertain. Between the trimmed V and J ends, which lost 3 bases and 4 bases, there was a span of 9 bases. The CDR3 length is 12 residues. Germline values: CDR1 DFQATT, CDR2 SNEGSKA (reference sequence). This CDR3 reads CSASSGGTEAFF. Written as DNA, the CDR3 is TGCAGTGCTAGTTCGGGAGGCACTGAAGCTTTCTTT.

This chain connects TRBV7-2 to TRBJ1-2, with 7 bases lining up with TRBD1. Germline V gene data show CDR1 as SGHTA and CDR2 as FQGNSA. Unmatched junction bases numbered 7, after V lost 2 bases and J lost 4 bases. The CDR3 has 15 residues. The CDR3 DNA is TGTGCCAGCAGCTTAATTCAGACAGGGTCCTATGGCTACACCTTC. It translates to CASSLIQTGSYGYTF.

The chain links TRBV5-1 to TRBJ1-2, with 9 bases lining up with TRBD1. The CDR3 consists of 14 residues. J was trimmed by 4 bases and V by 3 bases; bases with no gene match: 4. The germline V gene encodes CDR1 SGHRS and CDR2 YFSETQ. CDR3 loop: CASSSGQGSYGYTF. The CDR3 DNA sequence: TGCGCCAGCAGCTCGGGACAGGGTAGCTATGGCTACACCTTC.

V gene TRBV7-6 combines with J gene TRBJ2-1, with a possible D match to TRBD2 (6 bases). Germline V gene data show CDR1 as SGHVS and CDR2 as FNYEAQ. This CDR3 has 11 amino acids. Trimming removed 5 bases at V and 10 bases at J, with 9 bases between. CDR3 region: CASSGGIEQFF. The DNA of the CDR3 is TGTGCCAGCAGCGGAGGGATCGAGCAGTTCTTC.

V gene TRBV6-5 combines with J gene TRBJ2-3, with a tentative D call TRBD2 (5 bases). The CDR3 loop spans 15 amino acids. V lost 6 bases, J lost 2 bases, and 15 bases lay in between. The V gene's germline CDR1 is MNHEY and CDR2 SVGAGI. CDR3 sequence: CASRRDGLYTDTQYF. CDR3 bases: TGTGCCAGCAGAAGAGACGGACTGTACACAGATACGCAGTATTTT.

This clone has a single count. The chain links TRBV2 to TRBJ2-1; D gene ambiguous. There are 13 residues in the CDR3. Germline V gene sequence: CDR1 SNHLY, CDR2 FYNNEI. V dropped 4 bases and J dropped 9 bases, with 13 bases sitting between them. The CDR3 is CASSVLDVGEQFF. CDR3 nucleotides: TGTGCCAGCAGTGTTCTAGACGTGGGTGAGCAGTTCTTC.

The V and J genes are TRBV15 and TRBJ2-5; 9 nucleotides align to TRBD1. CDR1 is LNHNV, CDR2 YYDKDF, per germline (reference sequence). V dropped 5 bases and J dropped 1; count of bases not matched to a gene: 5. The CDR3 has 15 amino acids. This chain's CDR3 is CATSAGQGIQETQYF. The DNA of the CDR3 is TGTGCCACCAGCGCGGGACAGGGCATCCAAGAGACCCAGTACTTC.

The chain uses TRBV6-5 and TRBJ2-7; maybe TRBD1 (7 bases). The germline gives CDR1 MNHEY, CDR2 SVGAGI. The CDR3 runs 14 residues. V lost 2 bases and J lost 3, with 11 bases in between. CDR3 sequence: CASSYAGGLYEQYF. DNA for the CDR3: TGTGCCAGCAGTTACGCAGGGGGGCTCTACGAGCAGTACTTC.

The chain uses TRBV5-1 and TRBJ2-7, with 10 bases that match TRBD1. The CDR3 runs to 16 residues. Germline values: CDR1 SGHRS, CDR2 YFSETQ. Trimming removed 0 bases from V and 2 bases from J; junction bases left unmatched: 5. CDR3 coding DNA: TGCGCCAGCAGCTTGGGACAGGGGGCTCCAACCTACGAGCAGTACTTC. Protein: CASSLGQGAPTYEQYF.